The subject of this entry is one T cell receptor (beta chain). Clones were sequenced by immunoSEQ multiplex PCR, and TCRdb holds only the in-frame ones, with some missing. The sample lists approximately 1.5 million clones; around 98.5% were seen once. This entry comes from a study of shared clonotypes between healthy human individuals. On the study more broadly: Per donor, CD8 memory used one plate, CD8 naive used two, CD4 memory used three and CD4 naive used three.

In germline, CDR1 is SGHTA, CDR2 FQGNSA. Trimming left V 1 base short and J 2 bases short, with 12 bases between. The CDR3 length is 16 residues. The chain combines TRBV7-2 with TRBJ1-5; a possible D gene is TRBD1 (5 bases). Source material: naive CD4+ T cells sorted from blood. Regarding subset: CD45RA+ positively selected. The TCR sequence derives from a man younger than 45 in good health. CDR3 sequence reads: CASSLGGGGGNQPQHF. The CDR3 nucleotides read TGTGCCAGCAGCTTAGGGGGGGGTGGTGGCAATCAGCCCCAGCATTTT. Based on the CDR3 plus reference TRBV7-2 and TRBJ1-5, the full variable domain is GAGVSQSPSNKVTEKGKDVELRCDPISGHTALYWYRQSLGQGLEFLIYFQGNSAPDKSGLPSDRFSAERTGGSVSTLTIQRTQQEDSAVYLCASSLGGGGGNQPQHFGDGTRLSIL.